The clone carrying this T cell receptor (beta chain) was observed many times. The study tagged each TCR cDNA molecule with a unique molecular identifier. TCRdb re-derived calls from the 5' RACE reads in MiXCR, one entry per CDR3 protein. The sample contains 9,500 to 15,000 distinct CDR3 sequences, roughly an eighth of which appear only once. These data belong to a study of spatial heterogeneity in lung cancer. Study-level background: Sequence detection consistently recorded a greater number of beta-chain than alpha-chain sequences. The mean occurrence of each unique TCR and UMI combination in raw reads exceeded nine.

As to time point: sample taken at primary tumor resection. Whole RNA, isolated from tumor, nontumor lung or frozen PBMC, was sequenced without prior sorting. The donor group consisted of over 55 patients who had untreated, early-stage non-small cell lung cancer. Between the trimmed V and J ends, which lost 4 bases and 4 bases, there was a span of 10 bases. Germline CDR1 reads KGHSH; CDR2 reads LQKENI. The CDR3 contains 13 residues. This clonotype was obtained from a female donor with early-stage non-small cell lung cancer. The sequenced sample was PBMCs, obtained at surgery. The gene calls are TRBV18 and TRBJ2-5; D is possibly TRBD1 (5 bases). The CDR3 is CASSQTERETQYF. The CDR3 DNA follows: TGTGCCAGCTCACAGACAGAGAGAGAGACCCAGTACTTC.